The 16 T cell receptor beta chains below all came from one sample that was sequenced in a study of early T cells in non-severe SARS-CoV-2 infection. TCRdb reprocessed the 5' RACE reads with MiXCR, giving one entry per CDR3 protein. The sample comprises around 72,000 distinct CDR3 sequences, around a tenth of which are singletons, and around 7.3% rests with the top ten. This material consisted of whole blood, taken at baseline. Source of these receptors: an adult who was a healthcare worker with PCR-confirmed SARS-CoV-2 infection or an uninfected control (not recorded which).

V usage is TRBV19 and J usage is TRBJ2-2, with TRBD2 matching 7 bases. V shed 3 bases and J 6 bases; nucleotides not matched to a gene: 7. CDR1 is LNHDA, CDR2 SQIVND, per germline (reference sequence). This CDR3 region has 15 residues. CDR3 sequence: CASSIQRGLPGELFF. The DNA of the CDR3 is TGTGCCAGTAGTATTCAGCGGGGCCTTCCCGGGGAGCTGTTTTTT.

This clonotype showed up just a few times. The chain combines TRBV2 with TRBJ1-1; D unresolved. The germline V gene has CDR1 SNHLY and CDR2 FYNNEI. The CDR3 has 14 residues. V dropped 7 bases and J dropped 0 bases, with 12 bases sitting between them. In DNA, the CDR3 is TGTGCCAGCACTCAGTTGGGCATGAACACTGAAGCTTTCTTT. Encoded protein: CASTQLGMNTEAFF.

Many counts were recorded for this clonotype. The chain links TRBV29-1 to TRBJ2-7; D call uncertain. There are 12 residues in the CDR3. Per the germline V gene, CDR1 is SQVTM and CDR2 is ANQGSEA. Trimming cost V 0 bases and J 6 bases, with 9 bases left between them. The CDR3 spells CSVEDNTLEQYF. The CDR3 bases are TGCAGCGTTGAAGATAATACACTCGAGCAGTACTTC.

V and J are TRBV20-1 and TRBJ2-2; TRBD1 might be the D (6 bases). The CDR3 contains 15 residues. V was shortened by 6 bases and J by 0 bases, with 14 bases between the two germline ends. From germline, CDR1 is DFQATT and CDR2 SNEGSKA (reference sequence). The CDR3 loop reads CSARSQGSNTGELFF. For the CDR3, the DNA is TGCAGTGCAAGATCACAGGGATCGAACACCGGGGAGCTGTTTTTT.

J is TRBJ1-1 and V is TRBV15; D possibly corresponds to TRBD1 (6 bases). Trimming stripped 8 bases from V and 5 bases from J, with 15 bases between. The CDR3 consists of 13 residues. Germline CDR1 reads LNHNV; CDR2 reads YYDKDF (reference sequence). The CDR3 region is CATATGWGTEAFF. DNA of the CDR3: TGTGCCACCGCAACAGGGTGGGGGACTGAAGCTTTCTTT.

This clonotype occurred many times. The genes are TRBV18 and TRBJ1-2; TRBD1 aligns across 7 bases. CDR1 and CDR2 from the germline V gene are KGHSH and LQKENI. Trimming took 5 bases from V and 2 from J; bases not matched to a gene: 2. The CDR3 has 13 residues. CDR3 sequence reads: CASSAGQNYGYTF. DNA of the CDR3: TGTGCCAGCTCAGCGGGACAGAACTATGGCTACACCTTC.

The V call is TRBV3-1, the J call TRBJ2-1; TRBD2 matches 15 bases. CDR3 length: 14 amino acids. Germline lookup yields CDR1 LGHDT and CDR2 YNNKEL (reference sequence). Unmatched junction bases numbered 0, after V lost 8 bases and J lost 4 bases. CDR3 in DNA: TGTGCCAGCGGACTAGCGGGGGGGTACAATGAGCAGTTCTTC. Translating it yields CASGLAGGYNEQFF.

This clonotype came up many times. J is TRBJ2-4 and V is TRBV2, with D hard to call. The CDR3 spans 15 residues. V lost 1 base and J 0 bases, leaving 7 bases between the germline ends. Looked up from germline, CDR1 is SNHLY and CDR2 is FYNNEI. The CDR3 here is CASSEGRLAKNIQYF. The CDR3 DNA is TGTGCCAGCAGTGAAGGGCGTCTAGCCAAAAACATTCAGTACTTC.

This clonotype was seen ten or more times. V usage is TRBV5-4 and J usage is TRBJ2-7; D call uncertain. V gave up 0 bases and J gave up 5 bases, with 9 bases separating them. The germline gives CDR1 SGHNT, CDR2 YYREEE (reference sequence). This CDR3 has 13 amino acids. CDR3 nucleotide sequence: TGTGCCAGCAGCTTGGCGGGTGTCGACGAGCAGTACTTC. Translation: CASSLAGVDEQYF.

This clonotype was detected ten times or more. V and J are TRBV4-2 and TRBJ1-4; no reliable D call. The V end was cut by 1 base, the J end by 8 bases, with 11 bases between. The CDR3 covers 14 residues. Germline V gene lookup returns CDR1 LGHNA and CDR2 YNFKEQ. DNA for the CDR3: TGTGCCAGCAGCCAAGGGTGGGAGGGAGAAAAACTGTTTTTT. As protein: CASSQGWEGEKLFF.

The V call is TRBV2, the J call TRBJ2-7; D is ambiguous. Deletions cut 2 bases from V and 4 bases from J, with 6 bases between. Germline V CDR1 and CDR2: SNHLY, FYNNEI. This CDR3 comprises 12 residues. The CDR3 loop reads CASSEQAYEQYF. CDR3 DNA sequence: TGTGCCAGCAGTGAACAAGCTTACGAGCAGTACTTC. The complete variable domain, with remaining parts taken from reference TRBV2 and TRBJ2-7, reads EPEVTQTPSHQVTQMGQEVILRCVPISNHLYFYWYRQILGQKVEFLVSFYNNEISEKSEIFDDQFSVERPDGSNFTLKIRSTKLEDSAMYFCASSEQAYEQYFGPGTRLTVT.

Ten or more counts support this clonotype. V gene TRBV20-1 combines with J gene TRBJ1-2, with 7 bases fitting TRBD1. The length of the CDR3 is 17 residues. J lost 2 bases, V lost 3 bases, and 15 bases had no gene match. Germline values: CDR1 DFQATT, CDR2 SNEGSKA (reference sequence). In DNA, the CDR3 is TGCAGTGCTAGCAGCGATCCTGACAGGGAAAAGAACTATGGCTACACCTTC. Its protein product is CSASSDPDREKNYGYTF.

Many counts were recorded for this clonotype. The V gene is TRBV7-9, the J gene TRBJ2-3, with unresolved D. Trimming took 5 bases from V and 6 from J, leaving 12 bases between them. Germline V CDR1 and CDR2: SEHNR, FQNEAQ (reference sequence). This CDR3 has 13 amino acids. The CDR3 sequence is CASSPRAGDTQYF. CDR3 nucleotides: TGTGCCAGCAGCCCCCGAGCCGGTGATACGCAGTATTTT.

There are many counts of this clonotype. V is TRBV29-1 and J is TRBJ2-3, with a weak D call TRBD2 (5 bases). This CDR3 is 12 amino acids long. Per germline, CDR1 SQVTM and CDR2 ANQGSEA. V was trimmed by 4 bases and J by 1 base, leaving 6 bases between them. Here the CDR3 reads CSVAGGTDTQYF. In nucleotides, the CDR3 is TGCAGCGTTGCCGGGGGCACAGATACGCAGTATTTT.

This clonotype was found a few times. J is TRBJ2-1 and V is TRBV12-3 or TRBV12-4, with D perhaps TRBD1 or TRBD2 (5 bases each). This CDR3 has 17 amino acids. V shed 3 bases and J shed 8 bases, with 23 bases lying between them. The CDR3 sequence is CASSFIPAPGARDEQFF. DNA for the CDR3: TGTGCCAGCAGTTTTATCCCCGCTCCCGGGGCGAGGGATGAGCAGTTCTTC.

The rearrangement links TRBV7-9 to TRBJ2-7; D is undetermined. V was pared by 5 bases and J by 6 bases, with 11 bases between. Germline V lookup: CDR1 SEHNR, CDR2 FQNEAQ (reference sequence). The CDR3 is made up of 12 amino acids. Written as DNA, the CDR3 is TGTGCCAGCAGCCCTATGGCGGCCGAGCAGTACTTC. The encoded protein is CASSPMAAEQYF.